The 24 T cell receptor beta chains presented below share a single source sample, sequenced in a study of cytomegalovirus exposure and HLA in healthy donors. Amplification used 60 Vbeta primers and 13 Jbeta primers. Data came from immunoSEQ multiplex PCR; TCRdb stores just in-frame clones and leaves some out. The sample shows some 180,000 clones, over 75% of them seen only once. Material for sequencing was PBMCs. The receptors come from a woman aged 25 to 39 in good health and CMV-seronegative.

The rearrangement joins TRBV9 to TRBJ2-7; possible D gene TRBD1, 6 bases. Germline V gives CDR1 SGDLS, CDR2 YYNGEE. V was trimmed by 0 bases and J by 2 bases, leaving 18 bases between them. This CDR3 contains 17 residues. The CDR3 here is CASSVGYMGHQPYEQYF. The CDR3 DNA reads TGTGCCAGCAGCGTAGGGTACATGGGACACCAACCCTACGAGCAGTACTTC.

This chain's CDR3 is CASSRPGGAYNEQFF. The CDR3, as DNA: TGTGCCAGCTCACGCCCTGGGGGCGCCTACAATGAGCAGTTCTTC. The rearrangement uses TRBV18 and TRBJ2-1; D is possibly TRBD1 (6 bases). The CDR3 sequence is 15 residues long. Trimming left V 4 bases short and J 2 bases short, with 12 bases between. Germline V gives CDR1 KGHSH, CDR2 LQKENI.

CDR3 coding DNA: TGTGCCAGCAGTCGACGCAGGGCCGGGGCCAACGTCCTGACTTTC. Amino acids: CASSRRRAGANVLTF. V gene TRBV6-5 combines with J gene TRBJ2-6, with D perhaps TRBD1 (5 bases). Germline-derived CDR1 and CDR2 are MNHEY and SVGAGI. Trimming stripped 5 bases from V and 4 bases from J, with 12 bases between. CDR3 length: 15 amino acids.

The chain uses TRBV5-1 and TRBJ1-1, with no clear D. The CDR3 is 15 residues long. V shed 1 base and J shed 1 base, with 11 bases lying between them. From germline, CDR1 is SGHRS and CDR2 YFSETQ. In DNA form, the CDR3 reads TGCGCCAGCAGCTTGTCCTTACAGACGAACACTGAAGCTTTCTTT. The encoded protein is CASSLSLQTNTEAFF.

The chain has TRBV4-2 and TRBJ1-6; 8 bases are shared with TRBD1. V was clipped by 1 base and J by 5 bases; unmatched bases: 10. This CDR3 region has 18 residues. The germline CDR1 and CDR2 sequences are LGHNA and YNFKEQ. The CDR3 here is CASSQGFDQGAHNSPLHF. In DNA, the CDR3 is TGTGCCAGCAGCCAAGGATTCGATCAGGGGGCCCATAATTCACCCCTCCACTTT.

The V and J genes are TRBV5-4 and TRBJ2-7; D not certain. The CDR3 extends over 13 amino acids. Germline lookup yields CDR1 SGHNT and CDR2 YYREEE (reference sequence). Trimming shortened V by 0 bases and J by 2 bases, and 6 bases separated the two germline ends. The CDR3 nucleotides read TGTGCCAGCAGCTTGGATGCGACCTACGAGCAGTACTTC. Its translation is CASSLDATYEQYF.

J is TRBJ2-3 and V is TRBV10-1, with 10 bases lining up with TRBD2. CDR3 size: 13 residues. CDR1 and CDR2 (germline): WNHNN, SYGVQD (reference sequence). With V trimmed by 5 bases and J by 5 bases, 1 base remained unmatched. The DNA for the CDR3 is TGCGCCAGCAGTCCTAGCGGGGGAGATACGCAGTATTTT. Its protein product is CASSPSGGDTQYF.

This clone was seen a single time. This chain connects TRBV7-6 to TRBJ2-7; maybe TRBD1 (5 bases). There are 14 residues in the CDR3. Trimming took off 3 bases at V and 2 bases at J, with 11 bases between the two ends. Per the germline V gene, CDR1 is SGHVS and CDR2 is FNYEAQ. The CDR3 is CASSFSQGTYEQYF. The DNA for the CDR3 is TGTGCCAGCAGCTTTAGTCAGGGCACCTACGAGCAGTACTTC.

This chain uses TRBV19 with TRBJ1-6; possibly TRBD1 for D (5 bases). Trimming removed 10 bases from V and 9 bases from J, with 37 bases in between. In germline, CDR1 is LNHDA, CDR2 SQIVND (reference sequence). The CDR3 is 20 residues long. The CDR3: CATQRLSGPQAGQGRSPLHF. The DNA of the CDR3 is TGTGCCACCCAAAGGCTTTCGGGTCCCCAGGCTGGCCAGGGCCGTTCACCCCTCCACTTT. The full variable domain, in which reference TRBV19 and TRBJ1-6 provide the parts outside the CDR3, is DGGITQSPKYLFRKEGQNVTLSCEQNLNHDAMYWYRQDPGQGLRLIYYSQIVNDFQKGDIAEGYSVSREKKESFPLTVTSAQKNPTAFYLCATQRLSGPQAGQGRSPLHFGNGTRLTVT.

This chain joins TRBV30 and TRBJ2-7, with no clear D. This CDR3 has 11 residues. Trimming took 3 bases from V and 2 from J, leaving 5 bases between them. Germline values: CDR1 GTSNPN, CDR2 SVGIG (reference sequence). CDR3 DNA sequence: TGTGCCTGGAGCTCCCCCTACGAGCAGTACTTC. It yields the protein CAWSSPYEQYF.

This chain connects TRBV7-8 to TRBJ1-2; D gene unclear. CDR3 length: 16 residues. Germline values: CDR1 SGHVS, CDR2 FQNEAQ. The V gene lost 4 bases and the J gene lost 3 bases, with 18 bases spanning the gap. In DNA form, the CDR3 reads TGTGCCAGCAGCTCAATACTCGGAGCGACCCACTATGGCTACACCTTC. Translation: CASSSILGATHYGYTF.

This chain joins TRBV9 and TRBJ1-2, with 10 positions matching TRBD1. The germline V gene has CDR1 SGDLS and CDR2 YYNGEE. CDR3 length: 14 residues. V shed 0 bases, J shed 13 bases, and the junction held 9 bases outside the gene matches. DNA of the CDR3: TGTGCCAGCAGCGTAGCTACGGGACAGGGGACGTTCACCTTC. This translates into CASSVATGQGTFTF.

This clone was counted once. The CDR3 DNA is TGTGCCAGCAGCCCAGGACAGGGGCGGAACACTGAAGCTTTCTTT. Translated, it gives CASSPGQGRNTEAFF. This rearrangement joins TRBV7-3 to TRBJ1-1, with 9 bases lining up with TRBD1. Losses at the gene ends were 5 bases for V and 1 base for J; bases not matched to a gene: 5. The V gene's germline CDR1 is SGHTA and CDR2 FQGTGA. CDR3 length: 15 residues. The full variable domain, in which reference TRBV7-3 and TRBJ1-1 provide the parts outside the CDR3, is GAGVSQTPSNKVTEKGKYVELRCDPISGHTALYWYRQSLGQGPEFLIYFQGTGAADDSGLPNDRFFAVRPEGSVSTLKIQRTERGDSAVYLCASSPGQGRNTEAFFGQGTRLTVV.

The chain is built from TRBV5-4 and TRBJ2-7; D is uncertain. The ends were cut back, 0 bases at V and 3 bases at J, with 13 bases in the middle. Per the germline V gene, CDR1 is SGHNT and CDR2 is YYREEE (reference sequence). The CDR3 totals 15 residues. The CDR3 nucleotides are TGTGCCAGCAGCTTGGCCCAACAGAGTCGCTACGAGCAGTACTTC. Amino acid sequence: CASSLAQQSRYEQYF.

The gene calls are TRBV6-1 and TRBJ1-4; the D gene is possibly TRBD1 (6 bases). Trimming took off 1 base at V and 7 bases at J, with 19 bases between the two ends. The CDR3 extends over 17 amino acids. The germline V gene has CDR1 MNHNS and CDR2 SASEGT. Here the CDR3 reads CASSEGTARHRVEKLFF. The DNA of the CDR3 is TGTGCCAGCAGTGAAGGGACAGCCCGACATAGGGTTGAAAAACTGTTTTTT.

The V and J genes are TRBV5-6 and TRBJ2-5; D is uncertain. Germline lookup yields CDR1 SGHDT and CDR2 YYEEEE. The CDR3 extends over 16 amino acids. The V end was cut by 1 base, the J end by 7 bases, with 20 bases between. In DNA form, the CDR3 reads TGTGCCAGCAGCTTGTACCGTCGGCTGGGCTCGGTGACCCAGTACTTC. Protein: CASSLYRRLGSVTQYF. The full variable domain, its missing parts supplied by reference TRBV5-6 and TRBJ2-5, is DAGVTQSPTHLIKTRGQQVTLRCSPKSGHDTVSWYQQALGQGPQFIFQYYEEEERQRGNFPDRFSGHQFPNYSSELNVNALLLGDSALYLCASSLYRRLGSVTQYFGPGTRLLVL.

CDR3 loop: CASSVLTGEIRNTEAFF. The CDR3 DNA reads as TGTGCCAGCTCAGTTCTTACAGGGGAGATACGGAACACTGAAGCTTTCTTT. The V call is TRBV18, the J call TRBJ1-1, with 7 bases matching TRBD1. Germline V gene data show CDR1 as KGHSH and CDR2 as LQKENI. The V gene end was trimmed by 5 bases and the J gene end by 1 base; junction bases not matched to a gene: 13. The CDR3 totals 17 residues.

This chain links TRBV4-1 with TRBJ1-3, with D maybe TRBD1 (5 bases). This CDR3 is 15 amino acids long. CDR1 is MGHRA, CDR2 YSYEKL, per germline. The V end lost 5 bases, the J end lost 1 base, and 12 bases lay between the germline ends. The chain's CDR3 is CASSKAQGSGNTIYF. The CDR3 coding sequence is TGCGCCAGCAGCAAGGCGCAGGGATCTGGAAACACCATATATTTT.

The chain employs TRBV7-8 and TRBJ1-3; 11 positions match TRBD1. In germline, CDR1 is SGHVS, CDR2 FQNEAQ. J gave up 1 base and V 2 bases, and 16 bases lay outside the gene matches. This CDR3 has 21 amino acids. CDR3 nucleotide sequence: TGTGCCAGCAGCTTAAACTTTGCGGGACAGGGGGTATTTCGGTCTGGAAACACCATATATTTT. This translates into CASSLNFAGQGVFRSGNTIYF.

The chain uses TRBV5-1 and TRBJ2-1; maybe TRBD2 (7 bases). This CDR3 has 17 amino acids. Trimming took off 4 bases at V and 0 bases at J, with 17 bases between the two ends. Germline CDR1 and CDR2: SGHRS and YFSETQ. The CDR3, as DNA: TGCGCCAGCAGCATTTCGGGGGGCAGGAGCTCCTACAATGAGCAGTTCTTC. This encodes CASSISGGRSSYNEQFF.

The V gene is TRBV10-1, the J gene TRBJ2-1; TRBD2 is a possible D gene (5 bases). The CDR3 consists of 14 residues. The V gene lost 5 bases and the J gene lost 10 bases, with 18 bases spanning the gap. CDR1 is WNHNN and CDR2 is SYGVQD in the germline V gene (reference sequence). The CDR3 loop reads CASSRAEGSAEQFF. The CDR3 DNA follows: TGCGCCAGCAGTAGGGCCGAAGGGAGTGCCGAGCAGTTCTTC.

This chain links TRBV18 with TRBJ1-2, with 11 bases fitting TRBD1. The V and J ends lost 3 bases and 4 bases, in that order; junction bases with no gene match: 7. Germline CDR1 reads KGHSH; CDR2 reads LQKENI. CDR3 length: 16 amino acids. CDR3 coding DNA: TGTGCCAGCTCACCTTCAAGGACAGGGGGCGGCTATGGCTACACCTTC. It encodes CASSPSRTGGGYGYTF.

Only one count was recorded for this clone. This chain joins TRBV4-1 and TRBJ2-7, with TRBD1 as a possible D gene (6 bases). Trimming left V 5 bases short and J 4 bases short, with 21 bases between. This CDR3 contains 16 residues. Germline loops: CDR1 MGHRA, CDR2 YSYEKL. The CDR3 sequence: CASSFSTGSLSYEQYF. The CDR3 DNA reads as TGCGCCAGCAGCTTTTCAACAGGGAGTTTGTCATACGAGCAGTACTTC.

The chain joins TRBV7-6 to TRBJ2-1; 11 nucleotides align to TRBD2. This CDR3 has 15 residues. The germline V gene has CDR1 SGHVS and CDR2 FNYEAQ. The V and J ends lost 1 base and 9 bases, in that order; junction bases with no gene match: 5. The CDR3 DNA is TGTGCCAGCAGCTTAGTAGCGGGGGGGTGGAGTGAGCAGTTCTTC. Translated: CASSLVAGGWSEQFF.